The rows below give T cell receptor beta chains drawn from one sample of a study of T cells expressing NK-cell markers. TCRdb processed the 5' RACE reads again and assigns one entry to each CDR3 protein, with no DNA. The sample has about 460,000 distinct CDR3 sequences. Sequences were obtained from blood T cells: a sorted CD56 or NKG2C T cell subset, CD4+ or CD8+ T cells, or bulk PBMC T cells (not recorded which). The receptors derive from a woman aged 50 to 60 in good health. CDR3s include the opening cysteine and the closing phenylalanine or tryptophan.

v_gene	j_gene	len	CDR3aa
TRBV6-6	TRBJ1-1	13	CASSYSISSEAFF
TRBV15	TRBJ1-6	15	CATSRTGTNNSPLHF
TRBV7-9	TRBJ1-1	17	CASSLRDTPGMNTEAFF
TRBV15	TRBJ2-3	14	CATSRAGGADTQYF
TRBV28	TRBJ2-1	14	CASARPPGDNEQFF
TRBV24-1	TRBJ2-3	17	CATSDSYRDRGTDTQYF
TRBV4-1	TRBJ2-1	18	CASSQGVWAAQIYNEQFF
TRBV19	TRBJ1-5	13	CASSISDYQPQHF
TRBV7-9	TRBJ2-1	13	CASSEGRGHEQFF
TRBV5-1	TRBJ2-1	13	CASSITRSHEQFF
TRBV29-1	TRBJ1-1	13	CSVRGPIGLEAFF
TRBV7-8	TRBJ2-7	16	CASSLPGQSSSYEQYF
TRBV24-1	TRBJ2-3	14	CATSETLPPDTQYF
TRBV9	TRBJ2-3	15	CASSVSIQGSGTQYF
TRBV18	TRBJ2-1	13	CASWGFSYNEQFF
TRBV27	TRBJ2-3	15	CASSSLGVGADTQYF
TRBV4-2	TRBJ2-1	15	CASSRRRESSSEQFF